This TCR beta chain emerged from a study of shared clonotypes between healthy human individuals. In germline, CDR1 is LGHNA, CDR2 YNFKEQ. The ends were cut back, 0 bases at V and 1 base at J, with 13 bases in the middle. The CDR3 loop spans 16 amino acids. Findings and limits, study-wide: It was expected that sequencing depth would affect clonotype sharing among donors.

In its sample, this clone was seen many times. Its antigen is not identified. The sample carries other DNA sequences with the same CDR3. The table came from immunoSEQ multiplex PCR; TCRdb's copy has only in-frame clones and leaves some out. The table has about half a million clones, over 60% seen once. This sequence joins TRBV4-2 and TRBJ2-7, with D possibly matching TRBD2 (5 bases). The origin of this receptor is a woman between 35 and 50 years old in good health. Some clones in this sample may be carry-over from other donors' samples. Sequencing used PBMCs. CDR3 residues: CASSQDPGGGSYEQYF. In DNA, the CDR3 is TGTGCCAGCAGCCAAGATCCCGGAGGTGGGTCCTACGAGCAGTACTTC.